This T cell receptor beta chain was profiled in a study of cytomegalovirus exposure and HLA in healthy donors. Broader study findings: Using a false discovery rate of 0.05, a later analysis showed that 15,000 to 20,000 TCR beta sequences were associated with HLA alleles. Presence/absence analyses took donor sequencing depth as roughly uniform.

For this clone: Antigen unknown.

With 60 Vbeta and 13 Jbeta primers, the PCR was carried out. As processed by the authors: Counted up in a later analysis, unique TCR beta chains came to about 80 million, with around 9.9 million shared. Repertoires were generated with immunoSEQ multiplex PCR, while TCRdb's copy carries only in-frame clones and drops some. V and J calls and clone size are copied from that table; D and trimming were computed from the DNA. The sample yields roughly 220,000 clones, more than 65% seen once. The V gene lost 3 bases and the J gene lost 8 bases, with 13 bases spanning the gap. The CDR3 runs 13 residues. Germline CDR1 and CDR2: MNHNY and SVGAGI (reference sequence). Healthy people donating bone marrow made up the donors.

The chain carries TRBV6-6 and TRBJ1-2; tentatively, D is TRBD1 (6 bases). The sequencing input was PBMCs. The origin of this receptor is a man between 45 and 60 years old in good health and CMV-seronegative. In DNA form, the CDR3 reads TGTGCCAGCAGTTATCTCTCAGGGGAGGGCTACACCTTC. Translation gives CASSYLSGEGYTF.